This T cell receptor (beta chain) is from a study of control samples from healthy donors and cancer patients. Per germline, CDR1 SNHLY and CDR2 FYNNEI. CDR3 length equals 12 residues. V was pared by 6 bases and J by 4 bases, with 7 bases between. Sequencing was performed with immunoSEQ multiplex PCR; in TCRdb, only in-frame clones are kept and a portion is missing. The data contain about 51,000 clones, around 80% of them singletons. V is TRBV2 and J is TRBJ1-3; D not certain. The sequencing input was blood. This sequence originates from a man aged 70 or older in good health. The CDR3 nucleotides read TGTGCCAGCAGCCCCACCGGAAACACCATATATTTT. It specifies CASSPTGNTIYF.